The 7 T cell receptor beta chains below come from one sample, sequenced in a study of blood T cell repertoires in COVID-19. Data came from immunoSEQ multiplex PCR; TCRdb stores just in-frame clones and leaves some out. The repertoire has around 260,000 clones, over 65% of them found once; the top ten carry about 4.6%. Sample: peripheral blood. These receptors were collected from a man aged 55 to 70 who had recovered from COVID-19.

The V call is TRBV7-9, the J call TRBJ1-2; 9 nucleotides agree with TRBD1. V shed 3 bases, J shed 0 bases, and the junction held 8 bases outside the gene matches. Germline loops: CDR1 SEHNR, CDR2 FQNEAQ (reference sequence). The CDR3 spans 17 residues. The CDR3 DNA reads as TGTGCCAGCAGCTTTAGAACAGGGGGCCTAGCTAACTATGGCTACACCTTC. It specifies CASSFRTGGLANYGYTF.

The chain is built from TRBV28 and TRBJ1-5; D ambiguous. The germline CDR1 and CDR2 sequences are MDHEN and SYDVKM. There are 14 residues in the CDR3. Trimming took off 5 bases at V and 3 bases at J, with 11 bases between the two ends. The CDR3 sequence is CASSTDTYNQPQHF. CDR3 DNA sequence: TGTGCCAGCAGTACCGACACCTACAATCAGCCCCAGCATTTT.

CDR3 amino acids: CASSSVAGITGELFF. The CDR3 region has the DNA TGTGCCAGCAGCTCAGTAGCGGGGATCACCGGGGAGCTGTTTTTT. The chain carries TRBV7-3 and TRBJ2-2, with 8 bases matching TRBD2. After removal of 4 bases from V and 4 bases from J, the junction contained 5 bases not matched to a gene. From germline, CDR1 is SGHTA and CDR2 FQGTGA. The CDR3 totals 15 residues.

This rearrangement joins TRBV19 to TRBJ2-1; 7 bases match TRBD2. Germline V gene data show CDR1 as LNHDA and CDR2 as SQIVND (reference sequence). This CDR3 is 20 amino acids long. V was clipped by 0 bases and J by 4 bases; unmatched bases: 18. CDR3 residues: CASSIDRLATPGMDYNEQFF. As DNA, the CDR3 is TGTGCCAGTAGTATAGATAGACTAGCTACCCCCGGAATGGATTACAATGAGCAGTTCTTC.

The chain has TRBV3-1 (or the pseudogene TRBV3-2) and TRBJ2-1, with 8 positions matching TRBD1. This CDR3 is built from 15 residues. Trimming took 4 bases from V and 0 from J; bases not matched to a gene: 2. Looked up from germline, CDR1 is LGHDT and CDR2 is YNNKEL (reference sequence). The CDR3 protein is CASSLDRVSYNEQFF. The CDR3 DNA follows: TGTGCCAGCAGCCTGGACAGGGTCTCCTACAATGAGCAGTTCTTC.

The J gene is TRBJ1-3, the V gene TRBV4-2, with D hard to call. Trimming stripped 2 bases from V and 0 bases from J, with 8 bases between. The CDR3 is 15 amino acids. CDR1 and CDR2 (germline): LGHNA, YNFKEQ. The CDR3 coding sequence is TGTGCCAGCAGCCAATCAGTAGCCTCTGGAAACACCATATATTTT. It is translated as CASSQSVASGNTIYF.

J is TRBJ1-3 and V is TRBV30, with D unclear. Germline V gene data show CDR1 as GTSNPN and CDR2 as SVGIG (reference sequence). The length of the CDR3 is 15 residues. The ends were cut back, 2 bases at V and 1 base at J, with 12 bases in the middle. CDR3: CAWSLQRLSGNTIYF. The CDR3 nucleotides are TGTGCCTGGAGTCTCCAGCGGCTATCTGGAAACACCATATATTTT.